Sequencing of this T cell receptor beta chain was carried out in a study of blood T cell repertoires in COVID-19. Study-level information: Samples of COVID-19 (acute and convalescent) were obtained from the United States, Italy and Spain. The analysed material was cDNA or gDNA that came from T cells, B-cell-depleted T cells, or PBMCs.

In regard to this clone: Compared with germline, one end of the junction differs, possibly owing to a read error.

Germline V CDR1 and CDR2: SGHAT, FQDESV (reference sequence). CDR3 length: 16 amino acids. Assay used: immunoSEQ multiplex PCR; TCRdb lists only in-frame clones, some missing. The sample records around 140,000 clones, around 89% being singletons. The V call is TRBV11-1, the J call TRBJ1-6, with D hard to call. This receptor was identified in a human donor with COVID-19, enrolled during active disease. The donor label of this sample is uncertain. Material: peripheral blood. CDR3: CASSLDASSYNSPRHF. The CDR3 coding sequence is TGTGCCAGCAGCTTAGACGCGAGCTCCTATAATTCACCCCGCCACTTT.